These 16 T cell receptor beta chains share one sample of origin, sequenced in a study of technical replicates of blood from several donors. Only in-frame clones appear in the TCRdb table, and some are missing; sequencing was by immunoSEQ multiplex PCR. The sample lists approximately 85,000 clones; about 90% were seen once. The specimen sequenced was T cells isolated from PBMCs. The receptors were sampled from a human donor in good health.

The chain couples TRBV4-1 to TRBJ2-5; 10 bases agree with TRBD2. Germline CDR1 reads MGHRA; CDR2 reads YSYEKL. V shed 3 bases and J 5 bases; nucleotides not matched to a gene: 15. This CDR3 is 18 amino acids long. The CDR3 DNA sequence: TGCGCCAGCAGCCAGGCCGGGACTAGCGAGTCGTTGTTTGAGACCCAGTACTTC. This codes for CASSQAGTSESLFETQYF.

This clone was counted a single time. The chain employs TRBV19 and TRBJ2-7; 7 bases align to TRBD1. The germline CDR1 and CDR2 sequences are LNHDA and SQIVND (reference sequence). The CDR3 is made up of 16 amino acids. The J segment lost 5 bases and the V segment lost 5 bases, leaving 15 bases of the junction unmatched. CDR3 coding DNA: TGTGCCAGTAGTCCAAGCCGGGACAGCCTCGGGGACGAGCAGTACTTC. Protein sequence: CASSPSRDSLGDEQYF.

V and J are TRBV6-4 and TRBJ1-6, with D perhaps TRBD1 (5 bases). CDR1 is MRHNA, CDR2 SNTAGT, per germline. CDR3 length: 15 amino acids. Trimming took off 2 bases at V and 10 bases at J, with 15 bases between the two ends. The CDR3 sequence: CASSDVVGKGSPLHF. As DNA, the CDR3 is TGTGCCAGCAGTGACGTGGTAGGGAAGGGGTCACCCCTCCACTTT.

The rearrangement uses TRBV29-1 and TRBJ1-1; weak D call: TRBD1 (5 bases). V was pared by 6 bases and J by 7 bases, with 6 bases between. The germline CDR1 and CDR2 sequences are SQVTM and ANQGSEA. The CDR3 sequence is 9 residues long. The CDR3 nucleotides read TGCAGCGTCACAGGTGAAGCTTTCTTT. Encoded protein: CSVTGEAFF.

This chain connects TRBV6-1 to TRBJ2-7; no firm D call. The CDR3 sequence is 15 residues long. V lost 1 base and J 2 bases, leaving 12 bases between the germline ends. Per germline, CDR1 MNHNS and CDR2 SASEGT. CDR3 nucleotides: TGTGCCAGCAGTGAAGAGATGTCTACAGCCTACGAGCAGTACTTC. This gives the protein CASSEEMSTAYEQYF.

This chain uses TRBV5-1 with TRBJ2-3; 11 bases line up with TRBD2. V shed 0 bases, J shed 0 bases, and the junction held 6 bases outside the gene matches. The germline CDR1 and CDR2 sequences are SGHRS and YFSETQ. This CDR3 has 18 amino acids. CDR3 region: CASSLGLAGSASTDTQYF. For the CDR3, the DNA is TGCGCCAGCAGCTTGGGACTAGCGGGATCTGCTAGCACAGATACGCAGTATTTT. The entire variable domain, with the rest obtained from reference TRBV5-1 and TRBJ2-3, is as follows: KAGVTQTPRYLIKTRGQQVTLSCSPISGHRSVSWYQQTPGQGLQFLFEYFSETQRNKGNFPGRFSGRQFSNSRSEMNVSTLELGDSALYLCASSLGLAGSASTDTQYFGPGTRLTVL.

This chain joins TRBV6-1 and TRBJ2-7; 9 positions match TRBD1. This CDR3 is 15 amino acids long. With 3 bases clipped from V and 3 bases from J, the junction kept 6 bases outside the gene matches. Germline CDR1 reads MNHNS; CDR2 reads SASEGT. The CDR3 protein is CASSEGQGSYYEQYF. Here the CDR3 DNA reads TGTGCCAGCAGTGAGGGACAGGGCAGCTACTACGAGCAGTACTTC.

The gene calls are TRBV7-9 and TRBJ1-2; D remains ambiguous. Germline V gives CDR1 SEHNR, CDR2 FQNEAQ (reference sequence). The CDR3 is 15 amino acids. Trimming took 5 bases from V and 5 from J, leaving 18 bases between them. CDR3 residues: CASSPGGGDPYGYTF. The DNA for the CDR3 is TGTGCCAGCAGCCCAGGAGGCGGGGATCCTTATGGCTACACCTTC.

This clone appeared a few times. This chain links TRBV10-1 with TRBJ1-1; 9 nucleotides line up with TRBD1. The germline V gene encodes CDR1 WNHNN and CDR2 SYGVQD (reference sequence). The V and J ends lost 6 bases and 6 bases, in that order; junction bases with no gene match: 8. The CDR3 runs to 14 residues. CDR3 bases: TGCGCCAGCAGCCTCGACAGGGGGAGCCCTGAAGCTTTCTTT. Protein: CASSLDRGSPEAFF.

The CDR3 DNA is TGTGCCTGGAGTCGACAGGGGTCGGATCAGCCCCAGCATTTT. Its translation is CAWSRQGSDQPQHF. This chain uses TRBV30 with TRBJ1-5; 8 bases map to TRBD1. This CDR3 is 14 amino acids long. The germline V gene has CDR1 GTSNPN and CDR2 SVGIG (reference sequence). V shed 2 bases, J shed 5 bases, and the junction held 5 bases outside the gene matches.

The genes are TRBV29-1 and TRBJ1-1; tentative D call: TRBD1 (6 bases). The V gene's germline CDR1 is SQVTM and CDR2 ANQGSEA. Trimming took off 3 bases at V and 5 bases at J, with 13 bases between the two ends. This CDR3 is built from 13 residues. Written as DNA, the CDR3 is TGCAGCGTTGAGCGGGGGCTGCGGACTGAAGCTTTCTTT. Amino acid sequence: CSVERGLRTEAFF.

The V gene is TRBV7-9, the J gene TRBJ2-1; a weak D match, TRBD2 (6 bases). The V gene lost 10 bases and the J gene lost 8 bases, with 18 bases spanning the gap. The CDR3 has 13 amino acids. The V gene's germline CDR1 is SEHNR and CDR2 FQNEAQ (reference sequence). The CDR3 region has the DNA TGTGCCAACCGGGAGATGGGTTTCGATGAGCAGTTCTTC. As protein: CANREMGFDEQFF. Looking up the rest from reference TRBV7-9 and TRBJ2-1 gives the full variable domain: DTGVSQNPRHKITKRGQNVTFRCDPISEHNRLYWYRQTLGQGPEFLTYFQNEAQLEKSRLLSDRFSAERPKGSFSTLEIQRTEQGDSAMYLCANREMGFDEQFFGPGTRLTVL.

V usage is TRBV7-9 and J usage is TRBJ1-1; tentatively, D is TRBD1 (6 bases). The CDR3 runs 17 residues. V dropped 5 bases and J dropped 0 bases, with 19 bases sitting between them. CDR1 and CDR2 (germline): SEHNR, FQNEAQ (reference sequence). CDR3 coding DNA: TGTGCCAGCAGCCAAGACAGGTGGGGGACAATGAACACTGAAGCTTTCTTT. Its translation is CASSQDRWGTMNTEAFF.

This clone has just a few counts. The chain links TRBV4-1 to TRBJ2-4; 12 positions match TRBD1. Germline V CDR1 and CDR2: MGHRA, YSYEKL. CDR3 size: 21 residues. Trimming cost V 0 bases and J 1 base; bases outside gene matches: 13. The CDR3 nucleotides read TGCGCCAGCAGCCAAGATCAATCGGGACAGGGGGCCTGGGGGGCCAAAAACATTCAGTACTTC. It yields the protein CASSQDQSGQGAWGAKNIQYF.

This chain links TRBV5-1 with TRBJ1-2; 10 nucleotides match TRBD1. Germline loops: CDR1 SGHRS, CDR2 YFSETQ. V was clipped by 4 bases and J by 4 bases; unmatched bases: 7. The CDR3 contains 15 residues. This chain's CDR3 is CASSPGQGLLYGYTF. The CDR3 DNA is TGCGCCAGCAGCCCGGGACAGGGGCTCCTCTATGGCTACACCTTC.

This chain joins TRBV10-2 and TRBJ2-1; D might be TRBD1 (6 bases). V lost 6 bases and J lost 8, with 11 bases in between. Germline CDR1 and CDR2: WSHSY and SAAADI. CDR3 length equals 12 residues. CDR3 amino acids: CASSPAGDEQFF. CDR3 nucleotide sequence: TGCGCCAGCAGCCCGGCAGGGGATGAGCAGTTCTTC.